At least ten counts were recorded for the clone carrying this TCR beta chain. Its antigen is as yet unknown. This CDR3 is built from 14 residues. V gave up 6 bases and J gave up 3 bases, with 14 bases separating them. The germline gives CDR1 SNHLY, CDR2 FYNNEI. This entry comes from a study of metastatic and nonmetastatic thyroid tumors. Across the study: Malignant thyroid and benign thyroid patients provided blood and tumor or nodule tissue whose repertoires were compared. Study-wide points: Within blood and tumor, benign nodules reportedly had significantly lower TCR beta diversity than malignant thyroid tumors did.

Per the original data handling: It was from CDR3 differences across clinicopathological groups that a distant-metastasis classifier for papillary thyroid cancer was built. TCRdb reanalyzed the PCR reads with MiXCR. TCRdb's processing, not the authors', yielded these V and J calls. Of tens of thousands of clones in the sample, 15% are singletons; the top ten hold approximately 3.5%. Each patient went into thyroid surgery without having received any treatment. The genes are TRBV2 and TRBJ1-1; the D gene is possibly TRBD1 (5 bases). The sequence was obtained from a female donor with papillary thyroid cancer or a benign thyroid nodule (not recorded which). Some clones in this sample may be carry-over from other donors' samples. Sequencing used blood. The CDR3 region is CASRAWGMDTEAFF. The DNA of the CDR3 is TGTGCCAGCAGGGCCTGGGGGATGGACACTGAAGCTTTCTTT.